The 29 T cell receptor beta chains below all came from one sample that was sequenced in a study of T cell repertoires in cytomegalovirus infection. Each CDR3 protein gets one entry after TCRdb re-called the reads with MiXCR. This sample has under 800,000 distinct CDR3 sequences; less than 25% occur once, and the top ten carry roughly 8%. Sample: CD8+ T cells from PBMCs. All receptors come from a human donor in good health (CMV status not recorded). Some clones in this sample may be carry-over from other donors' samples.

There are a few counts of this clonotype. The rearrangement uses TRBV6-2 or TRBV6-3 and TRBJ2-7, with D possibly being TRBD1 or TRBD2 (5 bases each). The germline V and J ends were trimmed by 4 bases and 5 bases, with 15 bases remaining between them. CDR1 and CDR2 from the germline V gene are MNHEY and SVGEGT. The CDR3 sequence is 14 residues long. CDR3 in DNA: TGTGCCAGCAGTTGGGGGACCGCGCTACACGAGCAGTACGTC. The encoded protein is CASSWGTALHEQYV.

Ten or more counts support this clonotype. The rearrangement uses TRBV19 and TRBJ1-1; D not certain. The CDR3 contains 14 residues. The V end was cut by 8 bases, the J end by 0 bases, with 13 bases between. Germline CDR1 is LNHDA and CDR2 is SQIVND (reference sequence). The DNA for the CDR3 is TGTGCCAGTTCCCCGGGCAGCCTGAACACTGAAGCTTTCTTT. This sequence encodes CASSPGSLNTEAFF.

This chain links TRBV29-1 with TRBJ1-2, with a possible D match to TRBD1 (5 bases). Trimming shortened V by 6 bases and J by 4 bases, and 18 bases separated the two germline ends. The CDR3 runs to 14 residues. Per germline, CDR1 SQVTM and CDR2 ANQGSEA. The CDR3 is CSVERKGAAYGYTF. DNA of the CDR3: TGCAGCGTAGAACGGAAAGGGGCGGCCTATGGCTACACCTTC.

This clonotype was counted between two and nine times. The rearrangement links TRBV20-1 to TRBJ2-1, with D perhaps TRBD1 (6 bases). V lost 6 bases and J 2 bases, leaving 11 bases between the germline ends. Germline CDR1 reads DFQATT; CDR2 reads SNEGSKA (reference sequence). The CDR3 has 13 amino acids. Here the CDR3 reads CSAWDTTYNEQFF. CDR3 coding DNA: TGCAGTGCCTGGGACACAACCTACAATGAGCAGTTCTTC.

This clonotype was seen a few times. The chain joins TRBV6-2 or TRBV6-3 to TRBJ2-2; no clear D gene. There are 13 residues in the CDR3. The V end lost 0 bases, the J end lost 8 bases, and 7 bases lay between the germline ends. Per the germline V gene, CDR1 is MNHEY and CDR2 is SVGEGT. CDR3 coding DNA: TGTGCCAGCAGTTACTCGTCCCCGGGGGAGCTGTTTTTT. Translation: CASSYSSPGELFF.

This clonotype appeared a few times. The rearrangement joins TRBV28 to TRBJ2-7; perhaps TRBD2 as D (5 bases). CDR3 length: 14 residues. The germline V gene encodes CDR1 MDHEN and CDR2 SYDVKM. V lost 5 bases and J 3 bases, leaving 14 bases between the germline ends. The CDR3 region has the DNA TGTGCCAGCAGTCTCCCCGGGGAGTTCTACGAGCAGTACGTC. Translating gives CASSLPGEFYEQYV.

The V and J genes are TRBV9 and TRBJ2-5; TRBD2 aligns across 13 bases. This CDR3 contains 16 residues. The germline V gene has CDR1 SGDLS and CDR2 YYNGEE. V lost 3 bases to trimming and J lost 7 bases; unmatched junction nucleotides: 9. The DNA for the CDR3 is TGTGCCAGCAGCGCCTCGACTAGCGGGGGGCTGGGGACCCAGTACTTC. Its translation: CASSASTSGGLGTQYF.

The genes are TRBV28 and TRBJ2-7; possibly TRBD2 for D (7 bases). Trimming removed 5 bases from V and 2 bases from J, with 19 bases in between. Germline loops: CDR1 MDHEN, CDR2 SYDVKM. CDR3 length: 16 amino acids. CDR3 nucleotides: TGTGCCAGCAGTCCCGTTCGGGGGGCCCACGCCTACGAGCAGTACGTC. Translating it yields CASSPVRGAHAYEQYV.

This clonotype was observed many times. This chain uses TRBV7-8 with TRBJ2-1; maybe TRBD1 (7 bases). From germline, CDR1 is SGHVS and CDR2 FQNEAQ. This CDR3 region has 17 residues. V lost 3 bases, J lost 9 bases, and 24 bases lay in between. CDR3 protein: CASSFFSRQGGWGEQFF. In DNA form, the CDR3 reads TGTGCCAGCAGCTTCTTTTCCAGACAGGGAGGATGGGGTGAGCAGTTCTTC.

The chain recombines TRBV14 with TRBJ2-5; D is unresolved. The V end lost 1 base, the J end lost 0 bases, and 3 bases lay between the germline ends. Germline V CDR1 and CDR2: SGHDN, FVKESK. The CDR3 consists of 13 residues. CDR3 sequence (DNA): TGTGCCAGCAGCCAAGTAAACCAAGAGACCCAGTACTTC. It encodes CASSQVNQETQYF.

The CDR3 protein is CASSSDRGLLPNYGYTF. DNA for the CDR3: TGTGCCAGCAGCTCGGACAGGGGGCTCCTACCTAACTATGGCTACACCTTC. V usage is TRBV5-5 and J usage is TRBJ1-2; 11 nucleotides align to TRBD1. The CDR3 contains 17 residues. V lost 3 bases, J lost 0 bases, and 7 bases stayed unmatched. CDR1 and CDR2 from the germline V gene are SGHKS and YYEKEE (reference sequence). Full variable domain (outside the CDR3, taken from reference TRBV5-5 and TRBJ1-2): DAGVTQSPTHLIKTRGQQVTLRCSPISGHKSVSWYQQVLGQGPQFIFQYYEKEERGRGNFPDRFSARQFPNYSSELNVNALLLGDSALYLCASSSDRGLLPNYGYTFGSGTRLTVV.

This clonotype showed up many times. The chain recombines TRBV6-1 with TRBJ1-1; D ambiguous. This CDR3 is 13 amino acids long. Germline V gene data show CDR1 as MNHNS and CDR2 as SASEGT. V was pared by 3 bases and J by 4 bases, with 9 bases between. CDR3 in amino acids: CASSDTSLTEAFF. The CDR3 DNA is TGTGCCAGCAGTGATACGAGTCTCACTGAAGCTTTCTTT.

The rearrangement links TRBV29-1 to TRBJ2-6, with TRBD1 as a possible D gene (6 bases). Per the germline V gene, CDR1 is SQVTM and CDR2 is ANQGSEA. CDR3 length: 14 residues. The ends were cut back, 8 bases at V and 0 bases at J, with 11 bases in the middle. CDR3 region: CSIQQGSGANVLTF. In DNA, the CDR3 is TGCAGCATCCAACAGGGCTCTGGGGCCAACGTCCTGACTTTC.

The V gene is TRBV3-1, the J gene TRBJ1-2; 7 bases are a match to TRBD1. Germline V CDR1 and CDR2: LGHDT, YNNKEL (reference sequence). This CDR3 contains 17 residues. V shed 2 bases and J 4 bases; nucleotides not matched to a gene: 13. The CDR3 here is CASSQYDRESLGYGYTF. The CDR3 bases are TGTGCCAGCAGCCAATATGACAGGGAGTCGTTGGGCTATGGCTACACCTTC.

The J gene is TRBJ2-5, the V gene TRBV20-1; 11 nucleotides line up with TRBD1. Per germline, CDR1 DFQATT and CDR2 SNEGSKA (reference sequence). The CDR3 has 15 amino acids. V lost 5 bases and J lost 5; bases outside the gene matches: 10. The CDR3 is CSALTWTGGMETQYF. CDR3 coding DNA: TGCAGTGCTCTCACCTGGACAGGGGGCATGGAGACCCAGTACTTC.

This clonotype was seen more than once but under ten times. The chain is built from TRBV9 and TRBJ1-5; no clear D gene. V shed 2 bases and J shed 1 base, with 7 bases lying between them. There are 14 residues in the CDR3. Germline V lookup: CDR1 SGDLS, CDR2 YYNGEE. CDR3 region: CASSVDQSNQPQHF. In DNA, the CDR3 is TGTGCCAGCAGCGTCGACCAAAGCAATCAGCCCCAGCATTTT.

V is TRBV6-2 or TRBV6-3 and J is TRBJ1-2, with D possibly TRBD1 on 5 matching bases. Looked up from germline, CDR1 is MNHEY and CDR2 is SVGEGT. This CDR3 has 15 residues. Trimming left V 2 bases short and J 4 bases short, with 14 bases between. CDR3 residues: CASSYGRAGLYGYTF. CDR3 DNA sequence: TGTGCCAGCAGTTACGGCAGGGCCGGGCTCTATGGCTACACCTTC.

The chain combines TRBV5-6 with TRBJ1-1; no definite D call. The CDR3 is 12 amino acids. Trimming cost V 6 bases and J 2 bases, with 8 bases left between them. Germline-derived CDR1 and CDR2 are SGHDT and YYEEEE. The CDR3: CASNFTNTEAFF. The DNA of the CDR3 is TGTGCCAGCAACTTTACCAACACTGAAGCTTTCTTT.

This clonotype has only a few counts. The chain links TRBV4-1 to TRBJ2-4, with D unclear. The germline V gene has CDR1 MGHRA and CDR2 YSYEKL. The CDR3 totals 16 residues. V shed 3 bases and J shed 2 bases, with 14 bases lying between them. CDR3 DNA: TGCGCCAGCAGCCATCCCGGACGGACGCCCAAAAACATTCAGTACTTC. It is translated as CASSHPGRTPKNIQYF.

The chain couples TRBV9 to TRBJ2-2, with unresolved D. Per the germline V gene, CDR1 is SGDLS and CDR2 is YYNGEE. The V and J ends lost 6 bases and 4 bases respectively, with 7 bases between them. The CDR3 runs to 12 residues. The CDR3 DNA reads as TGTGCCAGCACAGATCTCACCGGGGAGCTGTTTTTT. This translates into CASTDLTGELFF.

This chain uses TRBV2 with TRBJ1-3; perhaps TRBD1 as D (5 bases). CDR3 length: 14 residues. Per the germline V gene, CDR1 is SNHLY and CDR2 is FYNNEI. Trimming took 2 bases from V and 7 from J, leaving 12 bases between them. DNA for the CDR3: TGTGCCAGCAGTGAATGGGGGAAGTTGAACACCATATATTTT. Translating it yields CASSEWGKLNTIYF.

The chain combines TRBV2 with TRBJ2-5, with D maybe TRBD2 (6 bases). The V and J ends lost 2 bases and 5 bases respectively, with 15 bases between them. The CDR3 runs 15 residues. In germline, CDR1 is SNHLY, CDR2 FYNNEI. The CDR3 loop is CASSESTSPRETQYF. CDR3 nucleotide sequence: TGTGCCAGCAGTGAAAGTACTAGCCCCAGGGAGACCCAGTACTTC.

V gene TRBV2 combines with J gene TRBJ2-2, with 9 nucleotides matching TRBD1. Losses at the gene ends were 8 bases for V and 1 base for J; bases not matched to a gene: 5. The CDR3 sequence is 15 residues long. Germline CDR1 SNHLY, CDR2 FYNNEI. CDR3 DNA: TGTGCCAGCGGTCCGGGACAGGGGAACACCGGGGAGCTGTTTTTT. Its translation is CASGPGQGNTGELFF.

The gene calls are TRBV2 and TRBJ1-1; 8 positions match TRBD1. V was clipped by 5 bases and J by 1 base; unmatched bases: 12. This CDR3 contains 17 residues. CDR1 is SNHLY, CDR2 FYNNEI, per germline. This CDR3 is CASSIGQGRYSNTEAFF. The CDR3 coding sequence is TGTGCCAGCAGTATAGGACAGGGACGATATTCGAACACTGAAGCTTTCTTT.

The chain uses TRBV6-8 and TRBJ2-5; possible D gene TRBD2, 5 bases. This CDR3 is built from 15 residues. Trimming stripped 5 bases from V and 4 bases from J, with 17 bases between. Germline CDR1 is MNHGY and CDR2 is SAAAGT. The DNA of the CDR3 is TGTGCCAGCAGTATCCTCCGACGGGGAGCAGAGACCCAGTACTTC. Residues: CASSILRRGAETQYF.

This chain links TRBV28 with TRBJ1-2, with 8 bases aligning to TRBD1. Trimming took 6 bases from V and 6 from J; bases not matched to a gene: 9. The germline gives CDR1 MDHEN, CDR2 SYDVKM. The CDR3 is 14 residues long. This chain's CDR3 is CASSEWTGSDGYTF. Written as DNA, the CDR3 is TGTGCCAGCAGCGAATGGACAGGGTCGGATGGCTACACCTTC.

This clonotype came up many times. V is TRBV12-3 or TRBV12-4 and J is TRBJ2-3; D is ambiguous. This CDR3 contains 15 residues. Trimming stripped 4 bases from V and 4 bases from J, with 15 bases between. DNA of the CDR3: TGTGCCAGCAGTTCCGACCGGTCGAGCGCAGATACGCAGTATTTT. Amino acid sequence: CASSSDRSSADTQYF.

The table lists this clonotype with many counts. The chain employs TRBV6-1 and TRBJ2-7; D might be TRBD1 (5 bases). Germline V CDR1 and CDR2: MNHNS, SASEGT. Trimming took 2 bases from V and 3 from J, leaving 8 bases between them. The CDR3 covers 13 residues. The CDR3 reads CASSENRIYEQYV. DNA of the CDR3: TGTGCCAGCAGTGAAAACAGGATCTACGAGCAGTACGTC.

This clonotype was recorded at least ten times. This CDR3 is CASRTRQDPSYEQYV. In DNA form, the CDR3 reads TGTGCCAGCAGAACCAGACAGGACCCGTCCTACGAGCAGTACGTC. The rearrangement uses TRBV28 and TRBJ2-7; a weak D match, TRBD1 (6 bases). Germline assignment: CDR1 MDHEN and CDR2 SYDVKM. The CDR3 covers 15 residues. V dropped 6 bases and J dropped 1 base, with 16 bases sitting between them.